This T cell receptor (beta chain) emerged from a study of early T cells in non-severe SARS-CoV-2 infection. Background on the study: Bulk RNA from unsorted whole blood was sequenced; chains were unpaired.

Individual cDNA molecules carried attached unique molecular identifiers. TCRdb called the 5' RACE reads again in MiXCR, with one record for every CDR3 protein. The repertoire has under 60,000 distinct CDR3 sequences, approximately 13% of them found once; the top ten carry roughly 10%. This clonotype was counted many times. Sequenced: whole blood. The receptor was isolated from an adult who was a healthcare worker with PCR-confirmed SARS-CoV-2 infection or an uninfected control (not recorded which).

The CDR3 loop reads CASSTGLAAYNEQFF. The CDR3 region has the DNA TGTGCCAGCAGCACAGGACTAGCAGCCTACAATGAGCAGTTCTTC. The chain has TRBV7-3 and TRBJ2-1, with TRBD2 matching 8 bases. With 5 bases clipped from V and 2 bases from J, the junction kept 5 bases outside the gene matches. Per the germline V gene, CDR1 is SGHTA and CDR2 is FQGTGA. This CDR3 region has 15 residues.